This note documents a single T cell receptor beta chain sequence. Assay used: immunoSEQ multiplex PCR; TCRdb lists only in-frame clones, some missing. Seen here are 120,000 or so clones, approximately 92% observed once, and the top ten hold around 0.52%. This specimen belongs to a study of control samples from healthy donors and cancer patients. CDR3 length: 13 residues. Trimming took 0 bases from V and 6 from J, leaving 7 bases between them. CDR1 and CDR2 from the germline V gene are SGHRS and YFSETQ. The TCR comes from an elderly man with head and neck cancer. The chain has TRBV5-1 and TRBJ1-5; D is ambiguous. Input material: PBMCs. The CDR3 protein is CASSLGGGQPQHF. The CDR3 nucleotides are TGCGCCAGCAGCTTGGGGGGAGGTCAGCCCCAGCATTTT.